The T cell receptor (beta chain) described here comes from a study of blood T cells in healthy people across ages. PCR was performed a second time for about 7 to 11 cycles using a sample-barcoded 5' primer and a J-beta primer mix. TCRdb re-called the 5' RACE reads with MiXCR, one entry per CDR3 protein. The sample records approximately 320,000 distinct CDR3 sequences, less than 30% being singletons. Germline V gives CDR1 DFQATT, CDR2 SNEGSKA (reference sequence). CDR3 length equals 14 residues. Samples each had at least 5.5 micrograms of total RNA extracted. Notes on this clonotype: What it binds is not known. One end of the junction is discordant with germline, which a read error may explain.

Study-wide findings and caveats: Estimated diversity, derived from one million T cells, was regarded as an underestimate. Naive CD4+ cells and diversity were both higher in long-lived donors than in aged donors. Naive T cell percentage strongly correlated with TCR beta diversity.

V usage is TRBV20-1 and J usage is TRBJ2-7, with 11 bases that match TRBD1. Source material: blood. This receptor was taken from a woman in her 70s in good health. CDR3 nucleotides: TGTAGTGCTAGTTCGGGACAGGGGGCCTACGAGCAGTACTTC. It translates to CSASSGQGAYEQYF.